Shown below are 27 T cell receptor beta chains from a single sample sequenced in a study of blood T cells in healthy people across ages. A second PCR, run for roughly 7 to 11 cycles, used a sample-barcoded 5' primer plus a J-beta primer mix. Via MiXCR, TCRdb re-called the 5' RACE reads, giving one row per CDR3 protein. The sample records about 1.5 million distinct CDR3 sequences, 35% to 45% being singletons. What was sequenced was blood. These receptors were taken from a woman aged 18-29 years in good health.

The CDR3 loop is CAWTLQPSNEQFF. The CDR3 DNA reads TGTGCCTGGACCCTCCAGCCTTCCAATGAGCAGTTCTTC. This chain joins TRBV30 and TRBJ2-1; the D is unclear. CDR3 length: 13 amino acids. V dropped 4 bases and J dropped 6 bases, with 13 bases sitting between them. Germline V gene sequence: CDR1 GTSNPN, CDR2 SVGIG (reference sequence).

V usage is TRBV6-6 and J usage is TRBJ2-7; D gene ambiguous. This CDR3 contains 13 residues. Trimming took 0 bases from V and 3 from J, leaving 6 bases between them. Germline CDR1 is MNHNY and CDR2 is SVGAGI (reference sequence). Here the CDR3 reads CASSYSGFYEQYF. The DNA for the CDR3 is TGTGCCAGCAGTTACTCGGGCTTCTACGAGCAGTACTTC.

This clonotype was counted ten times or more. The chain recombines TRBV20-1 with TRBJ2-1; 10 positions match TRBD2. Per germline, CDR1 DFQATT and CDR2 SNEGSKA (reference sequence). The junction had 4 bases not matched to a gene; V was cut back by 1 base and J by 7 bases. The CDR3 covers 14 residues. CDR3 amino acids: CSARVLAGANEQFF. The CDR3 DNA follows: TGCAGTGCTAGAGTCCTAGCGGGAGCGAATGAGCAGTTCTTC.

V is TRBV2 and J is TRBJ2-1; the D gene is possibly TRBD2 (6 bases). The CDR3 totals 14 residues. V shed 1 base and J shed 7 bases, with 11 bases lying between them. The V gene's germline CDR1 is SNHLY and CDR2 FYNNEI. CDR3 sequence reads: CASSEVSGENEQFF. The DNA of the CDR3 is TGTGCCAGCAGTGAAGTTAGCGGAGAAAATGAGCAGTTCTTC.

The chain joins TRBV27 to TRBJ2-4, with D maybe TRBD2 (5 bases). The CDR3 covers 14 residues. The V end was cut by 0 bases, the J end by 6 bases, with 9 bases between. Per germline, CDR1 MNHEY and CDR2 SMNVEV (reference sequence). CDR3 protein: CASSLSDSGNIQYF. The CDR3 DNA is TGTGCCAGCAGTTTATCGGACTCGGGAAACATTCAGTACTTC.

V gene TRBV29-1 combines with J gene TRBJ2-7, with D possibly matching TRBD1 (6 bases). Trimming took 2 bases from V and 7 from J, leaving 18 bases between them. Germline values: CDR1 SQVTM, CDR2 ANQGSEA. This CDR3 is built from 14 residues. The CDR3 bases are TGCAGCGTTGAACGGACAGCCACCTCTGGTGAGCAGTACTTC. Protein: CSVERTATSGEQYF.

This clonotype was seen more than once but under ten times. This chain connects TRBV4-3 to TRBJ1-4; 12 bases line up with TRBD1. The CDR3 is 16 amino acids. V lost 3 bases and J lost 8; bases outside the gene matches: 7. Germline CDR1 is LGHNA and CDR2 is YSLEER. CDR3 nucleotides: TGCGCCAGCAGCCATGGGGGACAGGGGGCGCGCGAAAAACTGTTTTTT. Translated: CASSHGGQGAREKLFF.

This clonotype has a handful of counts. The CDR3 region has the DNA TGTGCCAGCAGCTTTGACTACTACGAGCAGTACTTC. Translating it yields CASSFDYYEQYF. The rearrangement joins TRBV7-2 to TRBJ2-7; D may be TRBD2 (5 bases). Germline loops: CDR1 SGHTA, CDR2 FQGNSA. The CDR3 contains 12 residues. V was pared by 3 bases and J by 3 bases, with 6 bases between.

This clonotype was detected a few times. The V and J genes are TRBV7-2 and TRBJ2-4; D possibly uses TRBD1 or TRBD2 (5 bases each). The CDR3 has 16 amino acids. The ends were cut back, 2 bases at V and 4 bases at J, with 15 bases in the middle. Germline assignment: CDR1 SGHTA and CDR2 FQGNSA. CDR3 in amino acids: CASSLTGLPLKNIQYF. The CDR3 DNA sequence: TGTGCCAGCAGCTTAACAGGACTGCCATTGAAAAACATTCAGTACTTC.

The V call is TRBV4-2, the J call TRBJ2-4, with 8 bases identical to TRBD2. The end of the DNA is better explained by TRBJ2-7, so the J call may be wrong. The CDR3 length is 17 residues. CDR1 and CDR2 (germline): LGHNA, YNFKEQ. CDR3 residues: CASSPYLRLANTYEQYF. For the CDR3, the DNA is TGTGCCAGCAGCCCCTACCTGAGACTAGCGAATACCTACGAGCAGTACTTC.

The rearrangement joins TRBV20-1 to TRBJ1-2; a weak D match, TRBD1 (5 bases). V was trimmed by 6 bases and J by 3 bases, leaving 14 bases between them. The CDR3 extends over 13 amino acids. From germline, CDR1 is DFQATT and CDR2 SNEGSKA (reference sequence). This CDR3 is CSAKQEVDYGYTF. The CDR3 DNA follows: TGCAGTGCGAAACAGGAGGTAGACTATGGCTACACCTTC.

V is TRBV12-3 or TRBV12-4 and J is TRBJ2-4; D is ambiguous. The V gene lost 1 base and the J gene lost 12 bases, with 19 bases spanning the gap. The CDR3 extends over 15 amino acids. The CDR3: CASSLGALQESGQYF. The CDR3 DNA reads TGTGCCAGCAGTTTAGGAGCCCTCCAGGAGTCCGGTCAGTACTTC.

The rearrangement uses TRBV4-1 and TRBJ1-1, with D possibly matching TRBD1 (5 bases). The V end was cut by 0 bases, the J end by 1 base, with 12 bases between. CDR1 MGHRA and CDR2 YSYEKL come from the germline V gene. CDR3 length: 16 amino acids. CDR3: CASSQEAGRTNTEAFF. The CDR3 DNA is TGCGCCAGCAGCCAAGAAGCAGGGAGGACGAACACTGAAGCTTTCTTT.

There are a few counts of this clonotype. This chain joins TRBV2 and TRBJ1-5, with TRBD1 matching 10 bases. The length of the CDR3 is 15 residues. Germline trimming cut 5 bases from V and 7 bases from J; bases unmatched to any gene: 8. Germline CDR1 is SNHLY and CDR2 is FYNNEI. In DNA, the CDR3 is TGTGCCAGCAGTCACCAAGGACAGGGGGAACAGCCCCAGCATTTT. Its translation is CASSHQGQGEQPQHF.

As regards this clonotype: Its ends do not fully match the called genes, so a read error is possible. The gene calls are TRBV12-3 or TRBV12-4 and TRBJ2-3; D remains unclear. CDR3 size: 13 residues. CDR3 DNA: TGTGCCGGCAGTCGCCTCAAGACAGATACGCAGTATTTT. Translating gives CAGSRLKTDTQYF.

A few counts support this clonotype. V usage is TRBV11-2 and J usage is TRBJ2-5, with 9 positions matching TRBD1. J gave up 4 bases and V 1 base, and 4 bases lay outside the gene matches. CDR1 and CDR2 (germline): SGHAT, FQNNGV. CDR3 size: 15 residues. CDR3 in amino acids: CASSLVTGGVETQYF. The CDR3 region has the DNA TGTGCCAGCAGCTTAGTAACAGGGGGCGTAGAGACCCAGTACTTC.

To note about this clonotype: Germline is not matched at one junction end, which may reflect a read error. V gene TRBV12-3 or TRBV12-4 combines with J gene TRBJ1-1; D unclear. This CDR3 has 14 amino acids. The CDR3 here is CASSPLDFNTKAFF. As DNA, the CDR3 is TGTGCCAGCAGCCCCCTGGACTTCAACACTAAAGCTTTCTTT.

This clonotype was detected a few times. The chain employs TRBV20-1 and TRBJ2-1, with TRBD2 matching 10 bases. The germline V gene encodes CDR1 DFQATT and CDR2 SNEGSKA (reference sequence). V lost 6 bases, J lost 7 bases, and 12 bases stayed unmatched. This CDR3 spans 15 amino acids. CDR3 bases: TGCAGTGCCCGCCTAGCGGGAGTAGTTGTGAATGAGCAGTTCTTC. Protein sequence: CSARLAGVVVNEQFF.

About this clonotype itself: A read error may explain this, as a much larger clone is one base away. The V gene is TRBV20-1, the J gene TRBJ2-3; 8 positions match TRBD2. CDR3 length: 15 residues. The J segment lost 5 bases and the V segment lost 5 bases, leaving 12 bases of the junction unmatched. Germline CDR1 and CDR2: DFQATT and SNEGSKA (reference sequence). In nucleotides, the CDR3 is TGCAGTGCTCGGCTTTACAGCGGGGGTATAGATACGCAGTATTTT. Its protein is CSARLYSGGIDTQYF.

This clonotype was seen a handful of times. The gene calls are TRBV2 and TRBJ1-1, with a possible D match to TRBD1 (5 bases). There are 14 residues in the CDR3. V was shortened by 7 bases and J by 1 base, with 13 bases between the two germline ends. The germline V gene has CDR1 SNHLY and CDR2 FYNNEI. Here the CDR3 reads CASTAGSENTEAFF. The CDR3 DNA reads as TGTGCCAGCACCGCAGGGTCAGAGAACACTGAAGCTTTCTTT.

CDR3: CASTKQGGAYEQYF. In DNA, the CDR3 is TGTGCCAGCACCAAACAGGGGGGCGCCTACGAGCAGTACTTC. V is TRBV27 and J is TRBJ2-7, with 8 bases matching TRBD1. This CDR3 is built from 14 residues. V shed 7 bases and J 2 bases; nucleotides not matched to a gene: 7. Germline assignment: CDR1 MNHEY and CDR2 SMNVEV (reference sequence).

This clonotype turned up a few times. The chain links TRBV20-1 to TRBJ2-3, with 9 bases fitting TRBD2. This CDR3 is built from 15 residues. With 0 bases clipped from V and 5 bases from J, the junction kept 6 bases outside the gene matches. Germline CDR1 DFQATT, CDR2 SNEGSKA (reference sequence). As DNA, the CDR3 is TGCAGTGCTAGAGATCCTAGCGGGAACGGAGATACGCAGTATTTT. Amino acids: CSARDPSGNGDTQYF.

This sequence joins TRBV5-1 and TRBJ1-4, with 7 bases fitting TRBD1. The V gene end was trimmed by 2 bases and the J gene end by 1 base; junction bases not matched to a gene: 2. CDR3 length: 15 residues. Per the germline V gene, CDR1 is SGHRS and CDR2 is YFSETQ. The CDR3 spells CASSFQGGTNEKLFF. The CDR3 nucleotides read TGCGCCAGCAGCTTCCAGGGGGGAACTAATGAAAAACTGTTTTTT. Complete variable domain (other parts from reference TRBV5-1 and TRBJ1-4): KAGVTQTPRYLIKTRGQQVTLSCSPISGHRSVSWYQQTPGQGLQFLFEYFSETQRNKGNFPGRFSGRQFSNSRSEMNVSTLELGDSALYLCASSFQGGTNEKLFFGSGTQLSVL.

In its sample, this clonotype was seen many times. The rearrangement joins TRBV7-2 to TRBJ1-5; D gene unclear. Germline V gives CDR1 SGHTA, CDR2 FQGNSA. This CDR3 spans 14 amino acids. The V end lost 6 bases, the J end lost 6 bases, and 15 bases lay between the germline ends. Written as DNA, the CDR3 is TGTGCCAGCAGGGAGGACGTGTGGACTCAGCCCCAGCATTTT. Translating gives CASREDVWTQPQHF.

Only a few counts were recorded for this clonotype. The V gene is TRBV6-5, the J gene TRBJ2-7; no clear D. V lost 2 bases to trimming and J lost 1 base, with 6 bases between them. Germline V gene data show CDR1 as MNHEY and CDR2 as SVGAGI. The CDR3 runs to 13 residues. The CDR3 is CASSYRQSYEQYF. The CDR3 DNA follows: TGTGCCAGCAGTTACAGGCAGTCCTACGAGCAGTACTTC.

On this clonotype: An end of the junction differs from the germline gene, which may be a read error. The J gene is TRBJ2-3, the V gene TRBV7-2, with a weak D call TRBD2 (6 bases). CDR1 is SGHTA and CDR2 is FQGNSA in the germline V gene. The CDR3 has 15 amino acids. CDR3 residues: CASSLAGGMADTQYF. CDR3 nucleotides: TGTGCCAGCAGCTTAGCGGGGGGTATGGCAGATACACAGTATTTT.

V is TRBV6-6 and J is TRBJ2-1; 8 bases are shared with TRBD1. Trimming cost V 11 bases and J 2 bases; bases outside gene matches: 5. The CDR3 runs 13 residues. The germline CDR1 and CDR2 sequences are MNHNY and SVGAGI (reference sequence). Here the CDR3 DNA reads TGTGCCTGCGGGACAGGCCCCTACAATGAGCAGTTCTTC. As protein: CACGTGPYNEQFF.